This T cell receptor beta chain was recovered during a study of T cell repertoires in cytomegalovirus infection. At the level of the study: Both CMV infection and a matching HLA type were indicated by public TCR beta signatures.

Study findings and constraints: Adding up the frequency of public TCR beta families identified people who carried CMV plus the relevant HLA.

TCRdb processed the reads anew with MiXCR; each CDR3 protein has one entry. The sample carries roughly 180,000 distinct CDR3 sequences, 28% recorded once. The CDR3 is 14 amino acids. With 4 bases removed from V and 5 bases from J, the gap between germline ends came to 11 bases. Germline-derived CDR1 and CDR2 are MNHEY and SVGEGT. There are many counts of this clonotype. Its antigen is undetermined. This sequence originates from a human donor in good health (CMV status not recorded). Some clones in this sample may be carry-over from other donors' samples. The specimen was PBMCs. The chain carries TRBV6-2 or TRBV6-3 and TRBJ2-2; maybe TRBD2 (5 bases). CDR3 sequence (DNA): TGTGCCAGCAGTTCGAGGGTACCTACCGGGGAGCTGTTTTTT. Amino acids: CASSSRVPTGELFF.